This paragraph covers one T cell receptor beta chain sequence. No antigen is known for it. Here immunoSEQ multiplex PCR was the method, and the copy in TCRdb shows in-frame clones only, minus some. In the table there are 110,000 or so clones, nearly 80% of which are singletons. The data were obtained in a study of radiotherapy plus CTLA-4 blockade in lung cancer. Turning to the study itself: In roughly 17% of patients, objective responses were seen; about 30% had disease control.

In chemo-refractory metastatic non-small-cell lung cancer, patients got ipilimumab CTLA-4 blockade together with focal radiation. V lost 0 bases to trimming and J lost 0 bases, with 6 bases between them. Per germline, CDR1 SGHRS and CDR2 YFSETQ. This CDR3 comprises 15 residues. General study findings and limits: Expansion in blood of tumor-derived TCR clones was seen after radiotherapy plus ipilimumab. Reports state that early shifts in blood T cell clones, with interferon-beta, best predicted response.

The chain uses TRBV5-1 and TRBJ2-2, with D maybe TRBD2 (6 bases). The sequence came from a human donor with non-small cell lung cancer who had a partial response to radiotherapy plus ipilimumab. Sequencing was performed on peripheral blood, taken from a patient treated with radiotherapy plus ipilimumab. CDR3 loop: CASSLASANTGELFF. DNA for the CDR3: TGCGCCAGCAGCTTGGCTAGCGCGAACACCGGGGAGCTGTTTTTT. Supplemented by reference TRBV5-1 and TRBJ2-2, the full variable domain reads KAGVTQTPRYLIKTRGQQVTLSCSPISGHRSVSWYQQTPGQGLQFLFEYFSETQRNKGNFPGRFSGRQFSNSRSEMNVSTLELGDSALYLCASSLASANTGELFFGEGSRLTVL.